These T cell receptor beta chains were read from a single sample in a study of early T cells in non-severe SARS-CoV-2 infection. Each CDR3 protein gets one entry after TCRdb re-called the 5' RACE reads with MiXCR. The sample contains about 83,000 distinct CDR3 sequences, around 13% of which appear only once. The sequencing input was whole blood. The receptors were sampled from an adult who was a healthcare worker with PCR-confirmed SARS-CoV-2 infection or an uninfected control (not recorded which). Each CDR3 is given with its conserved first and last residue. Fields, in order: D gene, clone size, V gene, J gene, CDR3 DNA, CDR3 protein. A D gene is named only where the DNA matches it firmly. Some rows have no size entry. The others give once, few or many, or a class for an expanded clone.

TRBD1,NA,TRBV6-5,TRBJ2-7,TGTGCCAGCAGGATACAGGGGGGATCCTACGAGCAGTACTTC,CASRIQGGSYEQYF
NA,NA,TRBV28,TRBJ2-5,TGTGCCAGCAGTTCCGGGCCACAAGAGACCCAGTACTTC,CASSSGPQETQYF
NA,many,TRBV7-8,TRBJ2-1,TGTGCCAGCAGCTTAGATGGGGGCATCACCTACAATGAGCAGTTCTTC,CASSLDGGITYNEQFF
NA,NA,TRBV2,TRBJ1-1,TGTGCCAGCAGTGGCACCCGGGGGGCAGGGACTGAAGTTTTCTTT,CASSGTRGAGTEVFF
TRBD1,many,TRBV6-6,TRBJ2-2,TGTGCCAGCAGTTCCCAGACAGGGGAGCACACCGGGGAGCTGTTTTTT,CASSSQTGEHTGELFF
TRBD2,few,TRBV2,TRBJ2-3,TGTGCCAGCAGTGAACAGCGGGGGGTGGATACGCAGTATTTT,CASSEQRGVDTQYF
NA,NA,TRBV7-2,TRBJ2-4,TGTGCCAGCAGCTTAGAAAGCCGGGGGGCCAAAAACATTCAGTACTTC,CASSLESRGAKNIQYF
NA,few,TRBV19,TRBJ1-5,TGTGCCACCCAGGACAGCTACAATCAGCCCCAGCATTTT,CATQDSYNQPQHF
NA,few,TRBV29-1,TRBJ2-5,TGCAGCGGTACTGGGGGCAGTCAGTGGGAGACCCAGTACTTC,CSGTGGSQWETQYF
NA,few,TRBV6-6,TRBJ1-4,TGTGCCAGCAGGGACACCGCAACTAATGAAAAACTGTTTTTT,CASRDTATNEKLFF
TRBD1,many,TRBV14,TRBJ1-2,TGTGCCAGCAGCCAAGATCATCGACAGGGGGCTAACTATGGCTACACCTTC,CASSQDHRQGANYGYTF
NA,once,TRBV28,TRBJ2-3,TGTGCCAGCAGTAAAACCGGCGGGGTTCTCGATTTT,CASSKTGGVLDF
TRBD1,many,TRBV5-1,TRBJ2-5,TGCGCCAGCAGCAGGACAGGGGCTTCCCAAGAGACCCAGTACTTC,CASSRTGASQETQYF
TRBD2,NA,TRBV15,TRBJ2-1,TGTGCCACCAGCAGAGATCTGAGCGGGGGGCCCCAGGGGAAGTTCTTC,CATSRDLSGGPQGKFF
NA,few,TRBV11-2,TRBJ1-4,TGTGCCAGCAGCTTAGACCATCCGGTTGGAAAACTGTTTTTT,CASSLDHPVGKLFF
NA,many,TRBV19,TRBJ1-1,TGTGCCAGCAGACACAGCGGACAGACGATTGAAGCTTTCTTT,CASRHSGQTIEAFF
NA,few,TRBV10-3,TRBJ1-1,TGTGCCATCAGTGAGTCCGCGGGCTTGAACACTGAAGCTTTCTTT,CAISESAGLNTEAFF
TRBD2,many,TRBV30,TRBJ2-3,TGTGCCTGGAATAGACTAGCGGGGGGCACAGATACGCAGTATTTT,CAWNRLAGGTDTQYF
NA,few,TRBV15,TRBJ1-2,TGTGCCACCAGCAGAGGCGGAGGGCGAGAAGGCTACACCTTC,CATSRGGGREGYTF
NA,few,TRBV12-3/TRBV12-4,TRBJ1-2,TGTGCCAGCAGTCCCGCCTTAGTCTTTGATGGCTACACCTTC,CASSPALVFDGYTF
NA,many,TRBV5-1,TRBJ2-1,TGCGCCAGCAGCCTTAGCGGAAGCTCCTACAATGAGCAGTTCTTC,CASSLSGSSYNEQFF
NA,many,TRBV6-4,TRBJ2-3,TGTGCCAGCAGTACGGGCGGTACTAGCACAGATACGCAGTATTTT,CASSTGGTSTDTQYF
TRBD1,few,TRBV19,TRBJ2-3,TGTGCCAGTAGGGCCGGGACAGGGACCGGGGATACGCAGTATTTT,CASRAGTGTGDTQYF
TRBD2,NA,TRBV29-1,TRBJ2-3,TGCAGCGCTCTTACTAGCGGGGGACGCACAGATACGCAGTATTTT,CSALTSGGRTDTQYF
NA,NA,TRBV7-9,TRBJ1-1,TGTGCCAGCTCGGACCCATTTAACACTGAAGCTTTCTTT,CASSDPFNTEAFF
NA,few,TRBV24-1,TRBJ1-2,TGTGCCACCAGTGGGGATGGCTACACCTTC,CATSGDGYTF
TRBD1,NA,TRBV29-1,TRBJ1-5,TGCAGCGTTAGCACACAGGGGACTGATCAGCCCCAGCATTTT,CSVSTQGTDQPQHF
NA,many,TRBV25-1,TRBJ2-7,TGTGCCAGCAGTGAATCCGGGGGCCGCTACGAGCAGTACTTC,CASSESGGRYEQYF
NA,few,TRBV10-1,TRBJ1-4,TGTGCCAGCAGTGAGTCGACGGCGGGGCTATCAGGAAAACTGTTTTTT,CASSESTAGLSGKLFF
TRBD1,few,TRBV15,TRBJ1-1,TGTGCCACCAGCAAAGGGACAGGGGTGAACACTGAAGTTTTCTTT,CATSKGTGVNTEVFF
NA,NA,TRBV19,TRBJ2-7,TGTGCCAGTAGTATATCCGAGCGGCGGAGCTCCTACGAGCAGTACTTC,CASSISERRSSYEQYF
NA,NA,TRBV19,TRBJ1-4,TGTGCCAGTAGTATTTTCGTGGATGGAAAGCTGTTTTTT,CASSIFVDGKLFF
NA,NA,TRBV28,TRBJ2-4,TGTGCCAGCAGCTCTTCGGGCCCGAAAAACATTCAGTACTTC,CASSSSGPKNIQYF
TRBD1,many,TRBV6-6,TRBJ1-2,TGTGCCAGCAGTCACAGGGACAGGGGGTCGTATGGCTACACCTTC,CASSHRDRGSYGYTF
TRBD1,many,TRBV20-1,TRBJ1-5,TGCAGTGCTGGCGACAGGGGGTCGCTTATGAGCAATCAGCCCCAGCATTTT,CSAGDRGSLMSNQPQHF
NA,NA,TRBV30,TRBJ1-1,TGTGCCTGGAAGCAGAACACTGAAGCTTTCTTT,CAWKQNTEAFF
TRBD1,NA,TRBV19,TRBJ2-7,TGTGCCAGTAGTAAAACCGGGACAGTGCCTTCCTACGAGCAGTACTTC,CASSKTGTVPSYEQYF
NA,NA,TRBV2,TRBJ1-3,TGTGCCAGCACGGAGAACAGGCACTCTGGAAACACCATATATTTT,CASTENRHSGNTIYF
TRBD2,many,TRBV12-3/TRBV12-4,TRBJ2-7,TGTGCCAGCAGTTTCTCCGGGGAGGGCGAGCAGTACTTC,CASSFSGEGEQYF
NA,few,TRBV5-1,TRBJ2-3,TGCGCCAGCAGCACAACGGACAGCACAGATACGCAGTATTTT,CASSTTDSTDTQYF
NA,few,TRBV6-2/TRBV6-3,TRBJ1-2,TGTGCCTCCCATCCCGGTAACTATGGCTACACCTTC,CASHPGNYGYTF
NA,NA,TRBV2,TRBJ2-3,TGTGCCAGCAGTGTACGACAGGATACGCAGTATTTT,CASSVRQDTQYF
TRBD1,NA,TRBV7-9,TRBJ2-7,TGTGCCAGCAGCTTGTATCCCGGGACAGTGCACGAGCAGTACTTC,CASSLYPGTVHEQYF
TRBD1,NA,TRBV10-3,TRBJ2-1,TGTGCCATCGCCCTCACACAGGGGGCATGGAATGAGCAGTTCTTC,CAIALTQGAWNEQFF
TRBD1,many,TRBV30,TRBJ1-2,TGTGCCTGGAGGAGACAACAGGGGAACCATGGCTACACCTTC,CAWRRQQGNHGYTF
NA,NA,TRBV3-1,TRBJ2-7,TGTGCCAGCAGCCAAGGTCTGGGGCTCGAGCAGTACTTC,CASSQGLGLEQYF
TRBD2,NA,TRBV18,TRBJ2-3,TGTGCCAGCTCCCCGATTAGCGGGGGGACCACAGATACGCAGTATTTT,CASSPISGGTTDTQYF
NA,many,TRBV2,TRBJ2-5,TGTGCCAGCAGTGAAGAAGTCGGACAGACCCAGTACTTC,CASSEEVGQTQYF
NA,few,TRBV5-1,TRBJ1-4,TGCGCCAGCAGCCCCTCGACTCTACTCGAAAAACTGTTTTTT,CASSPSTLLEKLFF
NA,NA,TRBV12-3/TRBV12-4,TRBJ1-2,TGTGCCAGCAGTACAGCAGGGTTAGGCTACACCTTC,CASSTAGLGYTF
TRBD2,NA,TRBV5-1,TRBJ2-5,TGCGCCAGCAGTTGGCCTCTAGCGGGGAGAAAAGAGACCCAGTACTTC,CASSWPLAGRKETQYF
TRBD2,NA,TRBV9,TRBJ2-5,TGTGCCAGCAGCCTGGGCGGCGCACGGGAGGGGACCCAGTACTTC,CASSLGGAREGTQYF
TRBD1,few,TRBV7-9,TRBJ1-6,TGTGCCAGCAGCTATGACAGGGGATACGATTCACCCCTCCACTTT,CASSYDRGYDSPLHF
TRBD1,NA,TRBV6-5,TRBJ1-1,TGTGCCAGCAGAAGGGACAGGGGCGGGACTGAAGCTTTCTTT,CASRRDRGGTEAFF
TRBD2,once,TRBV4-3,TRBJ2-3,TGCGCCAGCAGCCAACGACTAGCGACTAGCACAGATACGCAGTATTTT,CASSQRLATSTDTQYF
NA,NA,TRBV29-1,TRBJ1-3,TGCAGCGCGGCGACAGGCTCTGGAAACACCATATATTTT,CSAATGSGNTIYF
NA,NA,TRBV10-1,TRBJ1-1,TGCGCCAGCAGTGAGAGCCCCCTGGCAGAAGTTTTCACTGAAGCTTTCTTT,CASSESPLAEVFTEAFF
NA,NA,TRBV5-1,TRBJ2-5,TGCGCCAGCACCAGAGAACGACAAGAGACCCAGTACTTC,CASTRERQETQYF